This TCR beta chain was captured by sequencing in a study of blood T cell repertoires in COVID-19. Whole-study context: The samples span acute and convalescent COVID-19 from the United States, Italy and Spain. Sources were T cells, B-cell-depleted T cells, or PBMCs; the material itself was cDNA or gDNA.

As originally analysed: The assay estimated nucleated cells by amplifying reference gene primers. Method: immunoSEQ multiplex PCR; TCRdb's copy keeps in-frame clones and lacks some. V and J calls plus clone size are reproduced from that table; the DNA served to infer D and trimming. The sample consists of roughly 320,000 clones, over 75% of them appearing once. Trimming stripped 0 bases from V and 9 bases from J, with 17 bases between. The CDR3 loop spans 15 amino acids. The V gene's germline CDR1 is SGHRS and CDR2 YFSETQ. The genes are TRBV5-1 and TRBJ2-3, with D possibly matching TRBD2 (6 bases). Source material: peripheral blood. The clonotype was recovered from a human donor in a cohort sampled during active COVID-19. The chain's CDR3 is CASSLGEGRFETQYF. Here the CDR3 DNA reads TGCGCCAGCAGCTTGGGGGAAGGGAGGTTTGAAACGCAGTATTTT.